This T cell receptor beta chain was documented in a study of CD8 T cells in Susac syndrome. Random hexamers were used to reverse transcribe an amount of roughly 0.45 to 1 ug RNA. Across 54 Vbeta and 13 Jbeta, immunoSEQ multiplex PCR amplified TCR beta CDR3. TCRdb recomputed calls from the immunoSEQ multiplex PCR reads with MiXCR, one row per CDR3 protein. This sample has fewer than 150,000 distinct CDR3 sequences, with more than 75% found just once. The CDR3 consists of 13 residues. Germline V gene data show CDR1 as GTSNPN and CDR2 as SVGIG (reference sequence). V lost 3 bases to trimming and J lost 9 bases, with 14 bases between them. The study sequenced TCR beta in blood CD8+ and CD4+ T cells. The multiple sclerosis control group was made up of treatment-naive patients with stable or active relapsing-remitting disease. FACS enriched CD8+ TEMRA cells, while bulk CD8+ and CD4+ were negatively isolated.

Sequenced material: CD8+ T cells from PBMCs. This clonotype was obtained from a human donor with multiple sclerosis. The chain combines TRBV30 with TRBJ2-2, with a weak D call TRBD1 (5 bases). CDR3 sequence reads: CAWRQGRKRELFF. The CDR3 nucleotides read TGTGCCTGGAGGCAGGGAAGGAAAAGGGAGCTGTTTTTT.